Below are 19 T cell receptor beta chains sequenced from a single sample in a study of T cell repertoires in cytomegalovirus infection. Antigens of these TCRs are unknown. TCRdb analysed the reads with MiXCR anew, one entry per CDR3 protein. The repertoire consists of 650,000 to 900,000 distinct CDR3 sequences, with 25% to 30% occurring once and the leading ten covering under 15%. Sample: cultured CD8+ T cells from PBMCs, taken from culture after CMV antigen stimulation. These receptors were collected from a human donor in good health (CMV status not recorded). Some clones in this sample may be carry-over from other donors' samples.

This clonotype has only a few counts. The DNA of the CDR3 is TGTGCCAGCAGTACCCCGGACCAGGGGGCCCAAGAGACCCAGTACTTC. Protein: CASSTPDQGAQETQYF. This chain connects TRBV6-5 to TRBJ2-5; TRBD1 matches at 8 bases. The CDR3 totals 16 residues. Unmatched junction bases numbered 9, after V lost 5 bases and J lost 1 base. Germline V gene sequence: CDR1 MNHEY, CDR2 SVGAGI.

This clonotype has at least ten counts. The rearrangement uses TRBV7-6 and TRBJ1-4; D may be TRBD1 (6 bases). Germline CDR1 is SGHVS and CDR2 is FNYEAQ. The CDR3 loop spans 15 amino acids. Trimming took off 6 bases at V and 5 bases at J, with 16 bases between the two ends. CDR3 nucleotide sequence: TGTGCCAGCAGTTTTATCGGGACAAAAAATGAAAAACTGTTTTTT. It translates to CASSFIGTKNEKLFF.

The chain couples TRBV12-3 or TRBV12-4 to TRBJ2-7; 7 bases are a match to TRBD1. V lost 6 bases, J lost 2 bases, and 10 bases stayed unmatched. This CDR3 region has 15 residues. The CDR3, as DNA: TGTGCCAGCAGCCAGCAGACAGGGTTCGCCTACGAGCAGTACTTC. Translating it yields CASSQQTGFAYEQYF.

This clonotype showed up just a few times. The chain joins TRBV7-6 to TRBJ2-3, with TRBD1 matching over 12 bases. Unmatched junction bases numbered 6, after V lost 4 bases and J lost 4 bases. The CDR3 length is 16 residues. The germline CDR1 and CDR2 sequences are SGHVS and FNYEAQ. CDR3 in DNA: TGTGCCAGCAGCTCCTCCGGGACAGGGGGCGCAGATACGCAGTATTTT. This translates into CASSSSGTGGADTQYF.

The CDR3 here is CASSPLPPGQHYGYTF. The CDR3 DNA follows: TGTGCCAGCAGTCCCCTTCCCCCCGGACAGCACTATGGCTACACCTTC. The V and J genes are TRBV27 and TRBJ1-2, with a possible D match to TRBD1 (6 bases). V was trimmed by 5 bases and J by 3 bases, leaving 19 bases between them. CDR3 length equals 16 residues. From germline, CDR1 is MNHEY and CDR2 SMNVEV (reference sequence).

The chain's CDR3 is CAISESLGAPFETQYF. The CDR3 region has the DNA TGTGCCATCAGTGAGTCGCTGGGGGCCCCTTTTGAGACCCAGTACTTC. The chain links TRBV10-3 to TRBJ2-5; a possible D gene is TRBD1 (6 bases). Germline CDR1 ENHRY, CDR2 SYGVKD. The CDR3 spans 16 residues. The ends were cut back, 0 bases at V and 5 bases at J, with 16 bases in the middle.

The chain employs TRBV6-1 and TRBJ1-5, with D unclear. There are 15 residues in the CDR3. V lost 6 bases and J 0 bases, leaving 12 bases between the germline ends. Germline assignment: CDR1 MNHNS and CDR2 SASEGT. This CDR3 reads CASRIAAVSNQPQHF. The CDR3 DNA follows: TGTGCCAGCAGGATAGCGGCAGTTAGCAATCAGCCCCAGCATTTT.

The chain has TRBV15 and TRBJ1-5; tentatively, D is TRBD1 (6 bases). Trimming removed 8 bases from V and 1 base from J, with 15 bases in between. CDR3 length equals 15 residues. Germline lookup yields CDR1 LNHNV and CDR2 YYDKDF (reference sequence). As DNA, the CDR3 is TGTGCCACCGGACCCCTGGGGACAAGCAATCAGCCCCAGCATTTT. Translated: CATGPLGTSNQPQHF.

At least ten counts were recorded for this clonotype. The rearrangement joins TRBV7-9 to TRBJ1-1; 8 nucleotides agree with TRBD1. This CDR3 has 14 amino acids. V lost 4 bases and J lost 5; bases outside the gene matches: 6. CDR1 is SEHNR, CDR2 FQNEAQ, per germline (reference sequence). This CDR3 is CASSSTGGWTEAFF. The CDR3 DNA is TGTGCCAGCAGCTCAACAGGGGGATGGACTGAAGCTTTCTTT. Full variable domain (remainder filled in from reference TRBV7-9 and TRBJ1-1): DTGVSQNPRHKITKRGQNVTFRCDPISEHNRLYWYRQTLGQGPEFLTYFQNEAQLEKSRLLSDRFSAERPKGSFSTLEIQRTEQGDSAMYLCASSSTGGWTEAFFGQGTRLTVV.

This clonotype was seen a single time. The CDR3 reads CASSYGTVYQETQYF. The CDR3 DNA follows: TGTGCCAGCAGTTACGGGACAGTGTACCAAGAGACCCAGTACTTC. The chain uses TRBV6-6 and TRBJ2-5, with TRBD1 matching over 7 bases. The CDR3 is made up of 15 amino acids. Germline values: CDR1 MNHNY, CDR2 SVGAGI (reference sequence). Trimming removed 2 bases from V and 0 bases from J; junction bases left unmatched: 3.

The chain couples TRBV7-2 to TRBJ1-2; unclear D gene. V gave up 4 bases and J gave up 2 bases, with 17 bases separating them. Germline V lookup: CDR1 SGHTA, CDR2 FQGNSA. CDR3 size: 16 residues. The DNA for the CDR3 is TGTGCCAGCAGCTCCCCCCAACGTCGACACAACTATGGCTACACCTTC. This encodes CASSSPQRRHNYGYTF.

This clonotype was detected a few times. V gene TRBV12-3 or TRBV12-4 combines with J gene TRBJ1-2, with 10 bases lining up with TRBD1. V lost 8 bases to trimming and J lost 9 bases; unmatched junction nucleotides: 9. This CDR3 contains 13 residues. The CDR3 protein is CASLGQGIWSYTF. The CDR3 DNA reads TGTGCCAGCTTGGGACAGGGGATCTGGAGCTACACCTTC.

This clonotype has more than one count but fewer than ten. This chain connects TRBV20-1 to TRBJ2-7; TRBD2 matches at 11 bases. Germline V gene sequence: CDR1 DFQATT, CDR2 SNEGSKA (reference sequence). CDR3 size: 16 residues. Germline trimming cut 0 bases from V and 2 bases from J; bases unmatched to any gene: 6. The CDR3 protein is CSARDGLAGGAYEQYF. The CDR3 bases are TGCAGTGCTAGAGATGGGCTAGCGGGGGGCGCCTACGAGCAGTACTTC.

The chain uses TRBV20-1 and TRBJ1-2, with TRBD1 matching 10 bases. Germline CDR1 and CDR2: DFQATT and SNEGSKA (reference sequence). Trimming took 6 bases from V and 4 from J; bases not matched to a gene: 8. CDR3 length: 14 amino acids. This CDR3 reads CSAYNRDRGYGYTF. DNA for the CDR3: TGCAGTGCCTACAACCGGGACAGGGGCTATGGCTACACCTTC.

V gene TRBV5-1 combines with J gene TRBJ2-2; no definite D call. Germline values: CDR1 SGHRS, CDR2 YFSETQ. V was trimmed by 5 bases and J by 0 bases, leaving 14 bases between them. This CDR3 is built from 16 residues. The CDR3 is CASSNDRPANTGELFF. CDR3 DNA sequence: TGCGCCAGCAGTAATGACCGCCCTGCGAACACCGGGGAGCTGTTTTTT.

The chain recombines TRBV2 with TRBJ2-5; D is perhaps TRBD2 (5 bases). The CDR3 consists of 14 residues. CDR1 is SNHLY and CDR2 is FYNNEI in the germline V gene. V was trimmed by 5 bases and J by 5 bases, leaving 15 bases between them. This CDR3 reads CASSYTSNGETQYF. The CDR3 DNA sequence: TGTGCCAGCAGTTATACTAGTAATGGGGAGACCCAGTACTTC.

CDR3 nucleotide sequence: TGTGCCAGCAGTGACCGGGACAGGGTGACCCAGCCCCAGCATTTT. Translation: CASSDRDRVTQPQHF. The rearrangement uses TRBV27 and TRBJ1-5, with 9 bases aligning to TRBD1. V was pared by 5 bases and J by 7 bases, with 9 bases of the junction left unmatched. Germline V gives CDR1 MNHEY, CDR2 SMNVEV (reference sequence). The CDR3 is 15 residues long.

The chain has TRBV15 and TRBJ2-1; 8 bases are shared with TRBD2. J gave up 3 bases and V 3 bases, and 7 bases lay outside the gene matches. The germline CDR1 and CDR2 sequences are LNHNV and YYDKDF (reference sequence). The CDR3 length is 16 residues. In nucleotides, the CDR3 is TGTGCCACCAGCAGTATCCGGGGGGGGTACTACAATGAGCAGTTCTTC. It encodes CATSSIRGGYYNEQFF.

This rearrangement joins TRBV6-6 to TRBJ2-7; D remains ambiguous. With 0 bases removed from V and 2 bases from J, the gap between germline ends came to 14 bases. The CDR3 has 16 residues. CDR1 and CDR2 (germline): MNHNY, SVGAGI (reference sequence). The CDR3 here is CASSYSRLPNTYEQYF. The CDR3 DNA sequence: TGTGCCAGCAGTTACTCGAGACTTCCAAACACCTACGAGCAGTACTTC.